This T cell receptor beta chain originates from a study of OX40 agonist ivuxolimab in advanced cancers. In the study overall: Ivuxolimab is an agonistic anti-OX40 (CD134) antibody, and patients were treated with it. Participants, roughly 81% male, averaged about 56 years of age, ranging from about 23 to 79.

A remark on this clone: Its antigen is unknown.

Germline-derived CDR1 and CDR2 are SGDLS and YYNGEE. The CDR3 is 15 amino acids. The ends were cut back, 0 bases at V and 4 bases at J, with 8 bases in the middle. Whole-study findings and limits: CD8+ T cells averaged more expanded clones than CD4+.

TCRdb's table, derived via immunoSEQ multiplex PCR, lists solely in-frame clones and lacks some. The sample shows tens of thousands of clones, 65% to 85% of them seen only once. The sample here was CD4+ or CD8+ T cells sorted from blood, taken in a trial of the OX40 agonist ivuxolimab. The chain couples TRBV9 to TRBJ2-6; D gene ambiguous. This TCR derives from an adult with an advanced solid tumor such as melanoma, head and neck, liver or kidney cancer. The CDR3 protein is CASSVAPTGANVLTF. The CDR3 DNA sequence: TGTGCCAGCAGCGTAGCCCCTACCGGGGCCAACGTCCTGACTTTC.